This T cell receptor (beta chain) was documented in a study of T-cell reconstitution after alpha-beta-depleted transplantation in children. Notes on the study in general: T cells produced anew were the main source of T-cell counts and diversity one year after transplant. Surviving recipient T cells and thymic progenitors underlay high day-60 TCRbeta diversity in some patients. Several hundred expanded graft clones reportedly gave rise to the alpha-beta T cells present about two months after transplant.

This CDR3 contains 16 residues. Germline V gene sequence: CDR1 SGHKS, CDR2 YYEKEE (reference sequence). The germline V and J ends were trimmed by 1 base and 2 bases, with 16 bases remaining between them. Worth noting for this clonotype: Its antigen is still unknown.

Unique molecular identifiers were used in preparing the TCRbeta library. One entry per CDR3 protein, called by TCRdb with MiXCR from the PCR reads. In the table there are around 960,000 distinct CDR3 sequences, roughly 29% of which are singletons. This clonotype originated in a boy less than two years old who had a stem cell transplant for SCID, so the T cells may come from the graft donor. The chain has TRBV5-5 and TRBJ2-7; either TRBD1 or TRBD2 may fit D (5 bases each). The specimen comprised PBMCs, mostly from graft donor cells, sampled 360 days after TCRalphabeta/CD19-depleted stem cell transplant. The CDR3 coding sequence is TGTGCCAGCAGCTTGAGGGGAGACAGCGAAACCTACGAGCAGTACTTC. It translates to CASSLRGDSETYEQYF.